The 24 T cell receptor beta chains listed next were all sequenced from one sample in a study of blood T cell repertoires in COVID-19. Data came from immunoSEQ multiplex PCR; TCRdb stores just in-frame clones and leaves some out. Of about 210,000 clones listed, 80% to 90% are singletons. The sample taken for sequencing was peripheral blood. These receptors were obtained from a woman between 45 and 65 years old with acute or convalescent COVID-19.

This chain connects TRBV5-1 to TRBJ1-3; maybe TRBD1 (5 bases). With 2 bases removed from V and 3 bases from J, the gap between germline ends came to 12 bases. Germline V lookup: CDR1 SGHRS, CDR2 YFSETQ. The CDR3 spans 15 residues. Written as DNA, the CDR3 is TGCGCCAGCAGCTTCGGGGGAAATGATGGAAACACCATATATTTT. It codes for CASSFGGNDGNTIYF.

The chain employs TRBV5-5 and TRBJ2-7; 8 nucleotides match TRBD1. Trimming cost V 0 bases and J 5 bases; bases outside gene matches: 7. The CDR3 consists of 15 residues. Germline V gene data show CDR1 as SGHKS and CDR2 as YYEKEE (reference sequence). Here the CDR3 reads CASSLGDRGFNEQYF. The DNA for the CDR3 is TGTGCCAGCAGCTTGGGTGACAGGGGATTCAACGAGCAGTACTTC.

The chain is built from TRBV7-2 and TRBJ1-1; no definite D call. Trimming left V 2 bases short and J 1 base short, with 5 bases between. Germline lookup yields CDR1 SGHTA and CDR2 FQGNSA. The CDR3 is made up of 13 amino acids. CDR3 sequence reads: CASSLRQNTEAFF. CDR3 DNA sequence: TGTGCCAGCAGCTTACGACAGAACACTGAAGCTTTCTTT. Combining the CDR3 with reference TRBV7-2 and TRBJ1-1 gives the whole variable domain GAGVSQSPSNKVTEKGKDVELRCDPISGHTALYWYRQSLGQGLEFLIYFQGNSAPDKSGLPSDRFSAERTGGSVSTLTIQRTQQEDSAVYLCASSLRQNTEAFFGQGTRLTVV.

Here the CDR3 reads CASNQGGALGNEQFF. CDR3 in DNA: TGTGCCAGCAACCAAGGGGGGGCCCTTGGGAATGAGCAGTTCTTC. The chain links TRBV19 to TRBJ2-1, with D possibly matching TRBD2 (7 bases). The CDR3 consists of 15 residues. Germline V gives CDR1 LNHDA, CDR2 SQIVND (reference sequence). Trimming removed 9 bases at V and 7 bases at J, with 22 bases between.

The chain carries TRBV28 and TRBJ2-7; 12 positions match TRBD2. CDR1 is MDHEN and CDR2 is SYDVKM in the germline V gene. CDR3 size: 15 residues. J lost 6 bases, V lost 3 bases, and 6 bases had no gene match. The DNA for the CDR3 is TGTGCCAGCAGTTTCCTAGCGGGAGGGCATCCCGAGCAGTACTTC. Translation: CASSFLAGGHPEQYF.

This clone was seen only once. The CDR3 reads CASSRDINTEAFF. The CDR3 bases are TGTGCCAGCAGCCGGGACATTAACACTGAAGCTTTCTTT. V gene TRBV2 combines with J gene TRBJ1-1; D possibly corresponds to TRBD1 (6 bases). V lost 6 bases and J 2 bases, leaving 10 bases between the germline ends. CDR1 and CDR2 (germline): SNHLY, FYNNEI. CDR3 length equals 13 residues.

V is TRBV4-1 and J is TRBJ1-5; 10 nucleotides line up with TRBD1. The CDR3 length is 19 residues. The V gene end was trimmed by 0 bases and the J gene end by 0 bases; junction bases not matched to a gene: 8. The V gene's germline CDR1 is MGHRA and CDR2 YSYEKL. The CDR3 loop is CASSQEGPGTGASNQPQHF. Written as DNA, the CDR3 is TGCGCCAGCAGCCAAGAAGGGCCCGGGACAGGGGCTAGCAATCAGCCCCAGCATTTT.

The chain joins TRBV27 to TRBJ1-1, with TRBD1 matching over 9 bases. CDR3 size: 16 residues. Germline CDR1 and CDR2: MNHEY and SMNVEV (reference sequence). Trimming took 4 bases from V and 5 from J; bases not matched to a gene: 11. CDR3: CASSSDRGLSWTEAFF. CDR3 in DNA: TGTGCCAGCAGTTCCGACAGGGGGTTGTCCTGGACTGAAGCTTTCTTT.

The CDR3 region is CASSGTGGNYGYTF. The CDR3 DNA follows: TGTGCCAGCTCGGGGACAGGCGGGAACTATGGCTACACCTTC. The V call is TRBV18, the J call TRBJ1-2, with TRBD1 identical over 8 bases. Germline V CDR1 and CDR2: KGHSH, LQKENI. The CDR3 length is 14 residues. Unmatched junction bases numbered 5, after V lost 6 bases and J lost 2 bases.

This chain links TRBV2 with TRBJ2-5; 7 nucleotides agree with TRBD2. The germline gives CDR1 SNHLY, CDR2 FYNNEI. This CDR3 is built from 14 residues. J gave up 5 bases and V 4 bases, and 7 bases lay outside the gene matches. This chain's CDR3 is CASSGGSGMETQYF. The DNA of the CDR3 is TGTGCCAGCAGTGGGGGGAGCGGGATGGAGACCCAGTACTTC.

This chain uses TRBV18 with TRBJ2-7; a possible D gene is TRBD2 (6 bases). Germline CDR1 and CDR2: KGHSH and LQKENI. The CDR3 totals 14 residues. V was trimmed by 6 bases and J by 6 bases, leaving 18 bases between them. The CDR3 DNA follows: TGTGCCAGCTCGCTAGGGACTTCCGATCTCGAGCAGTACTTC. Translated, it gives CASSLGTSDLEQYF.

The table lists this clone with a count of one. Here the CDR3 reads CASSIGPHYEQYF. The DNA of the CDR3 is TGTGCCAGTAGTATAGGGCCCCACTACGAGCAGTACTTC. J is TRBJ2-7 and V is TRBV19; D unresolved. V lost 1 base to trimming and J lost 3 bases, with 7 bases between them. The CDR3 spans 13 residues. Germline CDR1 reads LNHDA; CDR2 reads SQIVND (reference sequence).

The V and J genes are TRBV28 and TRBJ2-5, with D perhaps matching TRBD2 (6 bases). Trimming pared 2 bases from V and 5 bases from J, leaving 21 bases between. The CDR3 is 17 amino acids. CDR1 is MDHEN and CDR2 is SYDVKM in the germline V gene. CDR3 sequence reads: CASSLLGYGGGEETQYF. For the CDR3, the DNA is TGTGCCAGCAGTTTACTTGGGTACGGGGGAGGCGAGGAGACCCAGTACTTC.

The genes are TRBV7-8 and TRBJ2-1; 12 bases align to TRBD2. The germline V gene encodes CDR1 SGHVS and CDR2 FQNEAQ. V was clipped by 8 bases and J by 0 bases; unmatched bases: 11. This CDR3 contains 18 residues. The CDR3 sequence is CASGLAGTSGPSYNEQFF. The CDR3 DNA reads TGTGCCAGCGGTCTTGCCGGGACTAGCGGGCCCTCCTACAATGAGCAGTTCTTC. The full variable domain, in which reference TRBV7-8 and TRBJ2-1 provide the parts outside the CDR3, is GAGVSQSPRYKVAKRGQDVALRCDPISGHVSLFWYQQALGQGPEFLTYFQNEAQLDKSGLPSDRFFAERPEGSVSTLKIQRTQQEDSAVYLCASGLAGTSGPSYNEQFFGPGTRLTVL.

V is TRBV5-4 and J is TRBJ2-2, with a weak D call TRBD2 (5 bases). CDR1 is SGHNT, CDR2 YYREEE, per germline (reference sequence). The CDR3 contains 14 residues. The V end was cut by 0 bases, the J end by 5 bases, with 8 bases between. CDR3 sequence: CASSLALVTGELFF. The CDR3 DNA reads as TGTGCCAGCAGCTTGGCACTAGTTACCGGGGAGCTGTTTTTT.

The rearrangement links TRBV28 to TRBJ2-1; 7 nucleotides agree with TRBD2. CDR3 length equals 16 residues. V gave up 2 bases and J gave up 10 bases; unmatched junction bases: 14. Germline CDR1 reads MDHEN; CDR2 reads SYDVKM. The CDR3 here is CASSLGGRVSGGEQFF. CDR3 bases: TGTGCCAGCAGTTTAGGGGGGAGGGTGAGCGGCGGGGAGCAGTTCTTC.

This clone was observed once. The chain carries TRBV2 and TRBJ1-6, with D uncertain. CDR3 length: 15 amino acids. V gave up 4 bases and J gave up 0 bases, with 7 bases separating them. CDR1 is SNHLY and CDR2 is FYNNEI in the germline V gene. This CDR3 is CASSASSSYNSPLHF. The CDR3 DNA reads TGTGCCAGCAGTGCTTCGAGCTCCTATAATTCACCCCTCCACTTT.

The chain recombines TRBV19 with TRBJ1-5; the D gene is possibly TRBD1 (6 bases). This CDR3 has 17 residues. Germline values: CDR1 LNHDA, CDR2 SQIVND (reference sequence). The V end lost 0 bases, the J end lost 0 bases, and 12 bases lay between the germline ends. For the CDR3, the DNA is TGTGCCAGTAGTATAGAAACCGGGACACTTAGCAATCAGCCCCAGCATTTT. Residues: CASSIETGTLSNQPQHF.

This clone was counted only a few times. This chain links TRBV5-6 with TRBJ1-1; D ambiguous. This CDR3 contains 12 residues. CDR1 is SGHDT and CDR2 is YYEEEE in the germline V gene. V lost 7 bases and J 4 bases, leaving 11 bases between the germline ends. CDR3 in DNA: TGTGCCAGCTCCCAAGGCGGCACTGAAGCTTTCTTT. This codes for CASSQGGTEAFF.

The rearrangement joins TRBV6-6 to TRBJ1-2, with no clear D. The V and J ends lost 6 bases and 4 bases respectively, with 9 bases between them. The CDR3 is 12 residues long. Per the germline V gene, CDR1 is MNHNY and CDR2 is SVGAGI (reference sequence). In DNA form, the CDR3 reads TGTGCCAGCAGGGGCTTAGGCTATGGCTACACCTTC. This sequence encodes CASRGLGYGYTF.

This chain links TRBV6-1 with TRBJ2-1, with 7 positions matching TRBD2. CDR3 length: 15 amino acids. V lost 5 bases to trimming and J lost 4 bases; unmatched junction nucleotides: 8. Germline values: CDR1 MNHNS, CDR2 SASEGT. This CDR3 is CASSLTGEGYNEQFF. The CDR3 nucleotides are TGTGCCAGCAGTCTCACGGGGGAGGGGTACAATGAGCAGTTCTTC.

The chain is built from TRBV6-6 and TRBJ2-7, with 7 bases fitting TRBD1. Losses at the gene ends were 7 bases for V and 0 bases for J; bases not matched to a gene: 6. Germline V CDR1 and CDR2: MNHNY, SVGAGI (reference sequence). The CDR3 runs to 14 residues. The CDR3 reads CASTLDRASYEQYF. The DNA for the CDR3 is TGTGCCAGCACCCTCGACAGGGCCTCCTACGAGCAGTACTTC.

This clone was seen a single time. The rearrangement links TRBV12-5 to TRBJ1-5, with D possibly TRBD1 on 5 matching bases. This CDR3 is built from 16 residues. CDR1 is LGHNT and CDR2 is FRNRAP in the germline V gene. Trimming left V 4 bases short and J 3 bases short, with 16 bases between. The CDR3 is CASGSLGRGVNQPQHF. The CDR3 nucleotides are TGTGCTAGTGGTTCCCTCGGGCGGGGGGTCAATCAGCCCCAGCATTTT.

The chain carries TRBV10-2 and TRBJ2-6, with 9 bases identical to TRBD1. V shed 8 bases and J 4 bases; nucleotides not matched to a gene: 6. The CDR3 consists of 15 residues. Germline assignment: CDR1 WSHSY and CDR2 SAAADI. In nucleotides, the CDR3 is TGCGCCAGCGGCCAACAGGGGGCCGGGGCCAACGTCCTGACTTTC. It encodes CASGQQGAGANVLTF.